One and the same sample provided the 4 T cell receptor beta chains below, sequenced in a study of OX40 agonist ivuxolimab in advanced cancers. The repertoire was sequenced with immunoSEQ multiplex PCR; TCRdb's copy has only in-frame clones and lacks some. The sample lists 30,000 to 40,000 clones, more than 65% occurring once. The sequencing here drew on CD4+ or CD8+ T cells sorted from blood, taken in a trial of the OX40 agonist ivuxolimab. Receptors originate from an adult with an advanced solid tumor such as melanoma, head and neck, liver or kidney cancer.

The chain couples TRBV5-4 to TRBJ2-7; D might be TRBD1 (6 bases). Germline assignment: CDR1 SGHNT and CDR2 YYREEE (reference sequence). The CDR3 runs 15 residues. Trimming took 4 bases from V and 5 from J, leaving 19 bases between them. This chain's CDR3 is CASSRLTGQVHEQYF. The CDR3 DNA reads TGTGCCAGCAGCCGGTTGACAGGTCAAGTTCACGAGCAGTACTTC.

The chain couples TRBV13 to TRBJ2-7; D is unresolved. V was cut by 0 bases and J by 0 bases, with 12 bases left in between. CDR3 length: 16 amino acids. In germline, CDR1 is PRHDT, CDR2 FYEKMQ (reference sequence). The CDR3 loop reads CASSLGPRADSYEQYF. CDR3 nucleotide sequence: TGTGCCAGCAGCTTAGGACCCCGGGCAGACTCCTACGAGCAGTACTTC.

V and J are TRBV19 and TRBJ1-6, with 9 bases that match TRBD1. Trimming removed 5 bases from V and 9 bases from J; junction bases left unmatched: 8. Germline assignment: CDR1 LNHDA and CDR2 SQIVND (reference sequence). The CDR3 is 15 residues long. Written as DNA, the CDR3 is TGTGCCAGTAGTCCCTCCGACAGGGGGGGTTCACCCCTCCACTTT. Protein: CASSPSDRGGSPLHF.

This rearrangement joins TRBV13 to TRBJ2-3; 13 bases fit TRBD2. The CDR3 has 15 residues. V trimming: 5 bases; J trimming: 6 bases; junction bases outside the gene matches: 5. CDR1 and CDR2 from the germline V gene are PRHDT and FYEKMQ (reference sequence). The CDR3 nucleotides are TGTGCCAGCAGCCAGACTAGCGGGGGGCGGGATACGCAGTATTTT. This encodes CASSQTSGGRDTQYF.